The 9 T cell receptor beta chains listed next were all sequenced from one sample in a study of cytomegalovirus exposure and HLA in healthy donors. Researchers ran the PCR with 60 Vbeta and 13 Jbeta primers. Data came from immunoSEQ multiplex PCR; TCRdb stores just in-frame clones and leaves some out. The data show 110,000 to 150,000 clones, roughly three quarters seen once. Sequencing was performed on PBMCs. The receptors derive from a man in his 60s in good health and CMV-seronegative.

This chain uses TRBV6-5 with TRBJ2-3; maybe TRBD2 (6 bases). Germline V gene sequence: CDR1 MNHEY, CDR2 SVGAGI. The CDR3 loop spans 12 amino acids. V shed 6 bases and J shed 6 bases, with 10 bases lying between them. CDR3 sequence reads: CASRASVDTQYF. The CDR3 coding sequence is TGTGCCAGCAGAGCTAGCGTTGATACGCAGTATTTT.

The chain has TRBV5-6 and TRBJ1-1; D unclear. The V gene lost 2 bases and the J gene lost 1 base, with 6 bases spanning the gap. The CDR3 is 13 amino acids. Germline CDR1 and CDR2: SGHDT and YYEEEE. CDR3 coding DNA: TGTGCCAGCAGCTTCCCCAGGAACACTGAAGCTTTCTTT. Translated: CASSFPRNTEAFF.

This rearrangement joins TRBV4-3 to TRBJ2-5, with 10 bases lining up with TRBD2. This CDR3 comprises 17 residues. Unmatched junction bases numbered 9, after V lost 1 base and J lost 4 bases. The germline gives CDR1 LGHNA, CDR2 YSLEER. The CDR3 DNA is TGCGCCAGCAGCCAAGGCGGGGCTAGCGGGAGTGGAGAGACCCAGTACTTC. As protein: CASSQGGASGSGETQYF.

Only a few counts were recorded for this clone. V usage is TRBV6-1 and J usage is TRBJ2-7; TRBD2 matches 10 bases. Germline values: CDR1 MNHNS, CDR2 SASEGT. The CDR3 has 14 residues. V dropped 4 bases and J dropped 1; count of bases not matched to a gene: 1. The CDR3 spells CASSATSGSYEQYF. The CDR3 coding sequence is TGTGCCAGCAGTGCGACTAGCGGGTCCTACGAGCAGTACTTC.

This clone turned up a few times. The CDR3 is CATSRDRVWNQPQHF. The CDR3 DNA follows: TGTGCCACCAGCAGAGACAGGGTTTGGAATCAGCCCCAGCATTTT. The chain has TRBV15 and TRBJ1-5, with D perhaps TRBD1 (5 bases). This CDR3 comprises 15 residues. The V end was cut by 0 bases, the J end by 4 bases, with 10 bases between. The germline V gene has CDR1 LNHNV and CDR2 YYDKDF (reference sequence).

The V and J genes are TRBV7-9 and TRBJ2-7; D is unclear. From germline, CDR1 is SEHNR and CDR2 FQNEAQ (reference sequence). Trimming left V 2 bases short and J 2 bases short, with 7 bases between. The CDR3 sequence is 13 residues long. The CDR3 nucleotides read TGTGCCAGCAGCTTACCCGGAGCCTACGAGCAGTACTTC. Residues: CASSLPGAYEQYF.

In DNA, the CDR3 is TGTGCCAGCAGCTTGGACAGAAATTCACCCCTCCACTTT. Its translation is CASSLDRNSPLHF. J is TRBJ1-6 and V is TRBV7-8; tentative D call: TRBD1 (6 bases). This CDR3 is 13 amino acids long. The V gene's germline CDR1 is SGHVS and CDR2 FQNEAQ. Trimming removed 3 bases from V and 7 bases from J, with 7 bases in between.

V and J are TRBV7-9 and TRBJ1-6; D call uncertain. The V and J ends lost 6 bases and 10 bases respectively, with 13 bases between them. CDR1 SEHNR and CDR2 FQNEAQ come from the germline V gene (reference sequence). This CDR3 is 13 amino acids long. CDR3 loop: CASRGASHSPLHF. For the CDR3, the DNA is TGTGCCAGCAGGGGCGCATCCCACTCACCCCTCCACTTT.

The CDR3 sequence is CASSLSVWATGELFF. In DNA form, the CDR3 reads TGTGCCAGCAGTTTATCCGTGTGGGCGACCGGGGAGCTGTTTTTT. The rearrangement links TRBV28 to TRBJ2-2, with D uncertain. Germline V gene data show CDR1 as MDHEN and CDR2 as SYDVKM. The CDR3 sequence is 15 residues long. Trimming pared 1 base from V and 5 bases from J, leaving 11 bases between.